Below are 14 T cell receptor beta chains sequenced from a single sample in a study of vaccination effects on CD4 cells after COVID-19. Clones were sequenced by immunoSEQ multiplex PCR, and TCRdb holds only the in-frame ones, with some missing. This sample carries some 50,000 clones, 65% to 75% of them seen once, and the ten largest clones take approximately 15%. No cognate antigen is known for these TCRs. ViraFEST used viral peptide pools to expand antigen-specific CD4+ T cells before sequencing. CD4+ T cells were isolated after about nine days of culture. Either the mRNA-1273 or the BNT162b2 vaccine was given to participants as two doses. The starting material was CD4+ T cells from PBMCs cultured with HCoV-OC43 spike peptides, obtained after COVID-19 vaccination. The subset was: HCoV-OC43 spike overlapping peptide pool stimulation. The receptor set was obtained from a human donor who received a COVID-19 vaccine.

The chain is built from TRBV7-2 and TRBJ1-5; D not certain. V lost 1 base to trimming and J lost 5 bases, with 6 bases between them. The germline V gene has CDR1 SGHTA and CDR2 FQGNSA. The CDR3 has 13 amino acids. CDR3 nucleotides: TGTGCCAGCAGCTTAGATTCTGATCAGCCCCAGCATTTT. Its translation: CASSLDSDQPQHF. The full variable domain, completed using reference TRBV7-2 and TRBJ1-5, is GAGVSQSPSNKVTEKGKDVELRCDPISGHTALYWYRQSLGQGLEFLIYFQGNSAPDKSGLPSDRFSAERTGGSVSTLTIQRTQQEDSAVYLCASSLDSDQPQHFGDGTRLSIL.

The chain uses TRBV7-9 and TRBJ2-7; perhaps TRBD2 as D (6 bases). Germline V gene sequence: CDR1 SEHNR, CDR2 FQNEAQ (reference sequence). V was shortened by 2 bases and J by 0 bases, with 11 bases between the two germline ends. This CDR3 contains 15 residues. The CDR3 loop reads CASSLKGGASYEQYF. The CDR3 DNA is TGTGCCAGCAGCTTAAAAGGCGGGGCCTCCTACGAGCAGTACTTC.

The chain has TRBV11-3 and TRBJ2-1; D is uncertain. The germline gives CDR1 SGHNT, CDR2 YENEEA. This CDR3 contains 13 residues. Trimming took off 1 base at V and 6 bases at J, with 7 bases between the two ends. The CDR3 coding sequence is TGTGCCAGCAGCTTAGCAGAAGGCAATGAGCAGTTCTTC. This sequence encodes CASSLAEGNEQFF.

The chain combines TRBV18 with TRBJ1-4; D may be TRBD1 (5 bases). Per germline, CDR1 KGHSH and CDR2 LQKENI. The length of the CDR3 is 14 residues. The V and J ends lost 8 bases and 7 bases respectively, with 17 bases between them. The CDR3 DNA reads as TGTGCCAGCACCCCAGGGACCCGAGTTGAAAAACTGTTTTTT. Residues: CASTPGTRVEKLFF.

This clone turned up a few times. The J gene is TRBJ2-1, the V gene TRBV5-1; no definite D call. The ends were cut back, 5 bases at V and 4 bases at J, with 10 bases in the middle. Germline V lookup: CDR1 SGHRS, CDR2 YFSETQ. The CDR3 length is 13 residues. Here the CDR3 reads CASSIGGYNEQFF. The CDR3 DNA reads as TGCGCCAGCAGTATTGGCGGATACAATGAGCAGTTCTTC.

The rearrangement links TRBV9 to TRBJ2-3, with 10 bases identical to TRBD2. J was trimmed by 2 bases and V by 4 bases; bases with no gene match: 7. CDR1 and CDR2 from the germline V gene are SGDLS and YYNGEE. This CDR3 has 16 amino acids. CDR3 protein: CASSPQAGGLTDTQYF. CDR3 bases: TGTGCCAGCAGCCCCCAAGCGGGGGGGCTCACAGATACGCAGTATTTT.

The gene calls are TRBV10-1 and TRBJ1-1; D is possibly TRBD1 (5 bases). Germline V gives CDR1 WNHNN, CDR2 SYGVQD (reference sequence). The CDR3 totals 13 residues. Trimming pared 8 bases from V and 1 base from J, leaving 11 bases between. CDR3 protein: CASGGDGNTEAFF. As DNA, the CDR3 is TGCGCCAGCGGGGGTGATGGGAACACTGAAGCTTTCTTT.

The table lists this clone with a few counts. The chain couples TRBV11-2 to TRBJ2-1; D perhaps matches TRBD1 (6 bases). This CDR3 region has 15 residues. V was pared by 2 bases and J by 4 bases, with 12 bases between. In germline, CDR1 is SGHAT, CDR2 FQNNGV. The CDR3 here is CASSLFGGEYNEQFF. DNA for the CDR3: TGTGCCAGCAGCTTATTTGGGGGCGAGTACAATGAGCAGTTCTTC.

The chain couples TRBV30 to TRBJ1-3, with 8 bases lining up with TRBD1. The CDR3 totals 12 residues. CDR1 and CDR2 (germline): GTSNPN, SVGIG (reference sequence). The V and J ends lost 4 bases and 7 bases, in that order; junction bases with no gene match: 3. CDR3 nucleotide sequence: TGTGCCTGGACAGGGGGCGCGAACACCATATATTTT. This codes for CAWTGGANTIYF.

This rearrangement joins TRBV11-3 to TRBJ2-1; D gene ambiguous. This CDR3 has 12 residues. Germline values: CDR1 SGHNT, CDR2 YENEEA. Trimming took 3 bases from V and 5 from J, leaving 5 bases between them. The CDR3 sequence is CASSFRDNEQFF. As DNA, the CDR3 is TGTGCCAGCAGCTTCAGAGACAATGAGCAGTTCTTC. Full variable domain (remainder filled in from reference TRBV11-3 and TRBJ2-1): EAGVVQSPRYKIIEKKQPVAFWCNPISGHNTLYWYLQNLGQGPELLIRYENEEAVDDSQLPKDRFSAERLKGVDSTLKIQPAELGDSAVYLCASSFRDNEQFFGPGTRLTVL.

This clone was found a few times. V and J are TRBV4-1 and TRBJ2-3; unclear D gene. The CDR3 has 14 amino acids. The germline gives CDR1 MGHRA, CDR2 YSYEKL. V was shortened by 1 base and J by 0 bases, with 5 bases between the two germline ends. The CDR3, as DNA: TGCGCCAGCAGCCAAGCCCAGAGCACAGATACGCAGTATTTT. This gives the protein CASSQAQSTDTQYF.

This clone was seen just once. This chain links TRBV10-1 with TRBJ2-3; D may be TRBD1 or TRBD2 (5 bases each). This CDR3 region has 13 residues. Trimming took off 5 bases at V and 3 bases at J, with 9 bases between the two ends. Germline CDR1 WNHNN, CDR2 SYGVQD (reference sequence). The CDR3 coding sequence is TGCGCCAGCAGTCGGGGCCTGACAGATACGCAGTATTTT. Its protein product is CASSRGLTDTQYF.

The chain has TRBV29-1 and TRBJ2-1; TRBD1 matches 7 bases. CDR1 and CDR2 (germline): SQVTM, ANQGSEA. V shed 6 bases, J shed 8 bases, and the junction held 7 bases outside the gene matches. The CDR3 has 12 amino acids. CDR3 DNA sequence: TGCAGCGTGAGTAACAGGGGCTATGAGCAGTTCTTC. This translates into CSVSNRGYEQFF.

The chain uses TRBV5-1 and TRBJ2-1, with D possibly matching TRBD2 (6 bases). Germline CDR1 reads SGHRS; CDR2 reads YFSETQ. Trimming took 1 base from V and 8 from J, leaving 19 bases between them. The CDR3 runs 16 residues. The CDR3 DNA sequence: TGCGCCAGCAGCTTGCCACGTGGACTATATCTATATGAGCAGTTCTTC. This codes for CASSLPRGLYLYEQFF.